Given below is one T cell receptor (beta chain) in context. These data belong to a study of shared clonotypes between healthy human individuals. The ends lost 5 bases at V and 1 base at J; junction bases unmatched: 6. CDR1 is MNHEY, CDR2 SMNVEV, per germline (reference sequence). This CDR3 has 15 amino acids. Each sorted subset replicate got 200 ng genomic DNA, roughly 30,000 genomes. Data came from immunoSEQ multiplex PCR; TCRdb stores just in-frame clones and leaves some out. The data contain roughly 1 million clones, 75% of them singletons. The V gene is TRBV27, the J gene TRBJ1-1; 8 bases align to TRBD1. The TCR sequence derives from a young man in good health. Input material: memory CD4+ T cells sorted from blood. This sample's subset: CD45RA-negative fraction. The CDR3 reads CASSLLRGQNTEAFF. The CDR3, as DNA: TGTGCCAGCAGTCTCCTCAGGGGGCAGAACACTGAAGCTTTCTTT.